The next 32 T cell receptor beta chains were all read from a single sample in a study of blood T cell repertoires in COVID-19. Libraries were prepared by immunoSEQ multiplex PCR; TCRdb keeps only in-frame clonotypes and omits some of them. Here the sample spans 110,000 to 150,000 clones, just under 80% being singletons. Sequencing was carried out using peripheral blood. These receptors all come from an older woman with acute or convalescent COVID-19.

The genes are TRBV10-1 and TRBJ2-1, with a possible D match to TRBD2 (6 bases). V gave up 6 bases and J gave up 7 bases, with 13 bases separating them. The CDR3 has 13 residues. Germline V gives CDR1 WNHNN, CDR2 SYGVQD (reference sequence). In DNA, the CDR3 is TGCGCCAGCAGGGGGGGTCCCCCAAATGAGCAGTTCTTC. The encoded protein is CASRGGPPNEQFF.

V is TRBV9 and J is TRBJ2-1; TRBD1 agrees at 8 bases. The ends lost 4 bases at V and 11 bases at J; junction bases unmatched: 11. Looked up from germline, CDR1 is SGDLS and CDR2 is YYNGEE. The CDR3 extends over 14 amino acids. The CDR3 region is CASSQGARLAQQFF. CDR3 coding DNA: TGTGCCAGCAGCCAGGGGGCCAGGTTGGCCCAGCAGTTCTTC.

The count of this clone is one. V usage is TRBV5-1 and J usage is TRBJ2-1; 7 bases are a match to TRBD1. The V segment lost 1 base and the J segment 7 bases; nucleotides outside the gene matches: 2. The CDR3 has 13 amino acids. CDR1 is SGHRS and CDR2 is YFSETQ in the germline V gene. CDR3 sequence (DNA): TGCGCCAGCAGCTTGTTACAGGGGAATGAGCAGTTCTTC. As protein: CASSLLQGNEQFF.

The chain couples TRBV27 to TRBJ1-4; 7 nucleotides match TRBD1. V lost 3 bases and J lost 7; bases outside the gene matches: 5. From germline, CDR1 is MNHEY and CDR2 SMNVEV (reference sequence). The CDR3 covers 14 residues. The chain's CDR3 is CASSFNRGGEKLFF. Here the CDR3 DNA reads TGTGCCAGCAGTTTCAACAGGGGAGGTGAAAAACTGTTTTTT.

The chain employs TRBV14 and TRBJ2-1; tentative D call: TRBD2 (5 bases). Germline V gene data show CDR1 as SGHDN and CDR2 as FVKESK. Deletions cut 3 bases from V and 1 base from J, with 10 bases between. The CDR3 sequence is 15 residues long. For the CDR3, the DNA is TGTGCCAGCAGCCAGTTCCGGGGTTCCTACAATGAGCAGTTCTTC. Translating it yields CASSQFRGSYNEQFF.

The chain has TRBV28 and TRBJ1-2; D gene uncertain. The length of the CDR3 is 14 residues. Looked up from germline, CDR1 is MDHEN and CDR2 is SYDVKM. Trimming removed 2 bases at V and 6 bases at J, with 13 bases between. The CDR3 DNA is TGTGCCAGCAGTTTAAGTAGGAGGGAACATGGCTACACCTTC. It encodes CASSLSRREHGYTF.

J is TRBJ1-1 and V is TRBV25-1; a possible D gene is TRBD1 (6 bases). Germline CDR1 is MGHDK and CDR2 is SYGVNS. The CDR3 covers 16 residues. V gave up 2 bases and J gave up 1 base, with 14 bases separating them. The CDR3 nucleotides are TGTGCCAGCAGTGAAGGAGGCAGGGGACCGAACACTGAAGCTTTCTTT. The encoded protein is CASSEGGRGPNTEAFF.

This chain connects TRBV28 to TRBJ2-1, with TRBD2 matching 7 bases. The CDR3 has 15 amino acids. CDR1 is MDHEN, CDR2 SYDVKM, per germline. V lost 3 bases to trimming and J lost 2 bases; unmatched junction nucleotides: 4. This CDR3 is CASSLGGEAYNEQFF. In nucleotides, the CDR3 is TGTGCCAGCAGTTTGGGGGGGGAGGCCTACAATGAGCAGTTCTTC.

J is TRBJ2-2 and V is TRBV15, with TRBD2 matching over 8 bases. Germline CDR1 and CDR2: LNHNV and YYDKDF (reference sequence). Trimming at V came to 0 bases and at J to 6 bases, leaving 9 bases not matched to a gene. CDR3 length: 17 amino acids. Here the CDR3 DNA reads TGTGCCACCAGCAGAGATCTGAGTAGCGGGACTGCCGGGGAGCTGTTTTTT. Amino acids: CATSRDLSSGTAGELFF.

This clone was seen a few times. The chain couples TRBV11-2 to TRBJ2-1; D is undetermined. V lost 2 bases, J lost 4 bases, and 9 bases lay in between. The V gene's germline CDR1 is SGHAT and CDR2 FQNNGV. The length of the CDR3 is 14 residues. The CDR3 region is CASSLSRVYNEQFF. The CDR3 DNA reads TGTGCCAGCAGCTTAAGTCGGGTGTACAATGAGCAGTTCTTC.

The chain has TRBV18 and TRBJ1-1; D is unclear. V was clipped by 2 bases and J by 4 bases, with 11 bases between them. CDR3 length: 14 amino acids. Germline loops: CDR1 KGHSH, CDR2 LQKENI. For the CDR3, the DNA is TGTGCCAGCTCACCAGCGGGTAAGGTCACTGAAGCTTTCTTT. It encodes CASSPAGKVTEAFF.

This rearrangement joins TRBV6-5 to TRBJ2-1; TRBD2 agrees at 9 bases. Germline loops: CDR1 MNHEY, CDR2 SVGAGI. This CDR3 contains 14 residues. Unmatched junction bases numbered 4, after V lost 7 bases and J lost 3 bases. CDR3 bases: TGTGCCAGCAAGCGGGAGGTTCTCTACAATGAGCAGTTCTTC. Amino acid sequence: CASKREVLYNEQFF.

The chain is built from TRBV7-8 and TRBJ2-2; TRBD2 might be the D (5 bases). CDR3 length: 15 residues. V was shortened by 5 bases and J by 1 base, with 11 bases between the two germline ends. Germline-derived CDR1 and CDR2 are SGHVS and FQNEAQ. In DNA form, the CDR3 reads TGTGCCAGCAGCCGAGCCGGACTGAACACCGGGGAGCTGTTTTTT. It yields the protein CASSRAGLNTGELFF.

The chain employs TRBV2 and TRBJ2-3; the D gene is possibly TRBD2 (6 bases). The CDR3 runs to 15 residues. Trimming stripped 4 bases from V and 3 bases from J, with 14 bases between. Germline values: CDR1 SNHLY, CDR2 FYNNEI. The CDR3 protein is CASSATGVFTDTQYF. The CDR3, as DNA: TGTGCCAGCAGTGCAACGGGAGTTTTTACAGATACGCAGTATTTT.

This chain connects TRBV6-5 to TRBJ2-1, with TRBD1 identical over 9 bases. With V trimmed by 0 bases and J by 7 bases, 4 bases remained unmatched. This CDR3 contains 15 residues. Germline assignment: CDR1 MNHEY and CDR2 SVGAGI. As DNA, the CDR3 is TGTGCCAGCAGTTACTCAAGGACAGGGGTAAATGAGCAGTTCTTC. Amino acids: CASSYSRTGVNEQFF.

This clone has only one observation. At one of its ends the junction is not consistent with the germline gene, which may arise from a read error. The chain recombines TRBV12-5 with TRBJ2-1; D not certain. CDR1 LGHNT and CDR2 FRNRAP come from the germline V gene. The CDR3 is 11 amino acids. The CDR3 DNA reads as TGTGCTAGTAGTTTTAGCCATGAGCAGTTCTTC. Protein: CASSFSHEQFF.

This clone was seen only a few times. CDR3 region: CASTSRGRAETQYF. The DNA of the CDR3 is TGTGCCAGCACCAGCAGGGGGCGCGCAGAGACCCAGTACTTC. The genes are TRBV6-5 and TRBJ2-5; 8 bases align to TRBD1. This CDR3 comprises 14 residues. The germline V gene encodes CDR1 MNHEY and CDR2 SVGAGI. Losses at the gene ends were 7 bases for V and 4 bases for J; bases not matched to a gene: 8.

Here the CDR3 DNA reads TGTGCCATCAGTGAGTCCGCGGGGCACGAGCAGTACTTC. It is translated as CAISESAGHEQYF. The J gene is TRBJ2-7, the V gene TRBV10-3; D possibly corresponds to TRBD2 (6 bases). This CDR3 has 13 amino acids. Germline loops: CDR1 ENHRY, CDR2 SYGVKD. Trimming shortened V by 0 bases and J by 5 bases, and 8 bases separated the two germline ends.

The V and J genes are TRBV6-5 and TRBJ2-1, with D tentatively TRBD1 (5 bases). The V and J ends lost 6 bases and 3 bases respectively, with 9 bases between them. CDR1 and CDR2 from the germline V gene are MNHEY and SVGAGI. This CDR3 spans 13 amino acids. The DNA of the CDR3 is TGTGCCAGCAGCCCAGGGATCTACAATGAGCAGTTCTTC. As protein: CASSPGIYNEQFF.

This chain uses TRBV7-8 with TRBJ2-5, with TRBD2 matching 10 bases. Germline V gene data show CDR1 as SGHVS and CDR2 as FQNEAQ. Losses at the gene ends were 7 bases for V and 5 bases for J; bases not matched to a gene: 7. The CDR3 totals 14 residues. In DNA, the CDR3 is TGTGCCAGCACCAAACTAGCGGGACTGGAGACCCAGTACTTC. Its protein product is CASTKLAGLETQYF. Combining the CDR3 with reference TRBV7-8 and TRBJ2-5 gives the whole variable domain GAGVSQSPRYKVAKRGQDVALRCDPISGHVSLFWYQQALGQGPEFLTYFQNEAQLDKSGLPSDRFFAERPEGSVSTLKIQRTQQEDSAVYLCASTKLAGLETQYFGPGTRLLVL.

V is TRBV3-1 (or the pseudogene TRBV3-2) and J is TRBJ2-1; 14 nucleotides match TRBD2. This CDR3 has 16 residues. Germline loops: CDR1 LGHDT, CDR2 YNNKEL (reference sequence). V shed 5 bases and J 4 bases; nucleotides not matched to a gene: 4. CDR3 bases: TGTGCCAGCAGCAGGGGACTAGCGGGAGTGTACAATGAGCAGTTCTTC. Its protein product is CASSRGLAGVYNEQFF.

The V call is TRBV10-2, the J call TRBJ1-1; perhaps TRBD1 as D (5 bases). The V gene's germline CDR1 is WSHSY and CDR2 SAAADI. The V end was cut by 7 bases, the J end by 1 base, with 10 bases between. This CDR3 has 13 residues. The DNA of the CDR3 is TGCGCCAGCAAAGGGGTTCCGAACACTGAAGCTTTCTTT. This sequence encodes CASKGVPNTEAFF.

This chain connects TRBV5-6 to TRBJ2-7; D is possibly TRBD2 (6 bases). The CDR3 is made up of 15 amino acids. The V end lost 4 bases, the J end lost 3 bases, and 17 bases lay between the germline ends. Germline CDR1 is SGHDT and CDR2 is YYEEEE. In DNA form, the CDR3 reads TGTGCCAGCAGCCCGATTTCCGGGAGTGGCTACGAGCAGTACTTC. Protein: CASSPISGSGYEQYF.

In DNA, the CDR3 is TGTGCCAGCAGCTTCAAGAGGAGAGAAGAAGCTTTCTTT. Its translation is CASSFKRREEAFF. The rearrangement joins TRBV11-2 to TRBJ1-1; no clear D. The ends were cut back, 3 bases at V and 8 bases at J, with 13 bases in the middle. The CDR3 has 13 residues. Germline V lookup: CDR1 SGHAT, CDR2 FQNNGV.

This chain uses TRBV28 with TRBJ1-2; 8 bases are shared with TRBD1. Looked up from germline, CDR1 is MDHEN and CDR2 is SYDVKM. V trimming: 6 bases; J trimming: 2 bases; junction bases outside the gene matches: 5. The CDR3 has 14 residues. The CDR3 sequence: CASRGTGPNYGYTF. The CDR3 DNA follows: TGTGCCAGCAGAGGGACAGGACCGAACTATGGCTACACCTTC.

V and J are TRBV12-5 and TRBJ2-1; 7 bases match TRBD2. There are 16 residues in the CDR3. Unmatched junction bases numbered 8, after V lost 6 bases and J lost 0 bases. Germline CDR1 is LGHNT and CDR2 is FRNRAP. This CDR3 reads CASGMALAGSYNEQFF. Here the CDR3 DNA reads TGTGCTAGTGGCATGGCCTTAGCGGGCTCCTACAATGAGCAGTTCTTC.

This clone was recorded only once. The rearrangement uses TRBV19 and TRBJ2-3; TRBD2 agrees at 11 bases. Losses at the gene ends were 5 bases for V and 5 bases for J; bases not matched to a gene: 6. CDR1 is LNHDA and CDR2 is SQIVND in the germline V gene (reference sequence). CDR3 size: 15 residues. The CDR3 sequence: CASSALAGGQDTQYF. In DNA form, the CDR3 reads TGTGCCAGTAGTGCCTTAGCGGGAGGGCAAGATACGCAGTATTTT.

This chain uses TRBV14 with TRBJ2-1; 9 bases fit TRBD2. There are 15 residues in the CDR3. J gave up 4 bases and V 4 bases, and 5 bases lay outside the gene matches. Germline V gene lookup returns CDR1 SGHDN and CDR2 FVKESK. CDR3 amino acids: CASSLLAGVYNEQFF. CDR3 nucleotides: TGTGCCAGCAGCCTACTAGCGGGTGTTTACAATGAGCAGTTCTTC. Together with reference TRBV14 and TRBJ2-1, the CDR3 gives the full variable domain: EAGVTQFPSHSVIEKGQTVTLRCDPISGHDNLYWYRRVMGKEIKFLLHFVKESKQDESGMPNNRFLAERTGGTYSTLKVQPAELEDSGVYFCASSLLAGVYNEQFFGPGTRLTVL.

A single count supports this clone. The rearrangement uses TRBV5-1 and TRBJ2-1, with 10 positions matching TRBD2. The CDR3 contains 14 residues. In germline, CDR1 is SGHRS, CDR2 YFSETQ. V gave up 0 bases and J gave up 7 bases; unmatched junction bases: 1. CDR3 amino acids: CASSLASGRNEQFF. DNA for the CDR3: TGCGCCAGCAGCTTGGCTAGCGGGAGAAATGAGCAGTTCTTC.

This chain uses TRBV15 with TRBJ1-4; 7 bases are a match to TRBD1. V shed 5 bases and J 5 bases; nucleotides not matched to a gene: 5. CDR1 is LNHNV and CDR2 is YYDKDF in the germline V gene (reference sequence). CDR3 length equals 14 residues. CDR3 sequence: CATSEGAINEKLFF. The CDR3 DNA follows: TGTGCCACCAGCGAGGGGGCGATCAATGAAAAACTGTTTTTT. Using reference TRBV15 and TRBJ1-4 for the parts outside the CDR3, the full variable domain is DAMVIQNPRYQVTQFGKPVTLSCSQTLNHNVMYWYQQKSSQAPKLLFHYYDKDFNNEADTPDNFQSRRPNTSFCFLDIRSPGLGDTAMYLCATSEGAINEKLFFGSGTQLSVL.

This clone has a handful of counts. This sequence joins TRBV5-1 and TRBJ2-3; TRBD1 is a possible D gene (7 bases). The CDR3 loop spans 15 amino acids. The V end lost 1 base, the J end lost 6 bases, and 15 bases lay between the germline ends. CDR1 and CDR2 (germline): SGHRS, YFSETQ. The CDR3: CASSLSQGGRDTQYF. CDR3 sequence (DNA): TGCGCCAGCAGCTTGTCGCAGGGGGGTCGGGATACGCAGTATTTT.

The chain couples TRBV28 to TRBJ1-1; TRBD1 matches 7 bases. The CDR3 loop spans 13 amino acids. Germline-derived CDR1 and CDR2 are MDHEN and SYDVKM. V gave up 10 bases and J gave up 5 bases; unmatched junction bases: 10. CDR3 region: CATKGRGKTEAFF. The CDR3 DNA is TGTGCCACAAAGGGCAGGGGGAAAACTGAAGCTTTCTTT.